Included here is one TCR beta chain sequence, with context. The antigen is not known. This record belongs to a study of cytomegalovirus exposure and HLA in healthy donors. About the research overall: Sequencing of roughly 180 million T cells in an earlier analysis found 100 million to 140 million unique TCR beta sequences. Clustering assigned 81% of the roughly 380 genotyped donors to the Caucasian-associated ancestry cluster. Study observations and caveats: Earlier analysis found most TCR beta V segments productive about 90% or about 30% of the time. A later analysis linked roughly 17,000 TCR beta sequences to HLA alleles at 0.05 false discovery rate.

The primer mix had 60 Vbeta and 13 Jbeta primers. Libraries were prepared by immunoSEQ multiplex PCR; TCRdb keeps only in-frame clonotypes and omits some of them. Found here are over 90,000 clones, more than 65% of them singletons; the top ten hold approximately 10%. V trimming: 5 bases; J trimming: 3 bases; junction bases outside the gene matches: 5. Germline values: CDR1 WSHSY, CDR2 SAAADI. The CDR3 has 15 residues. What was sequenced was PBMCs. The chain links TRBV10-2 to TRBJ2-3; 10 bases map to TRBD2. The receptor's source is a woman aged 18-29 years in good health and CMV-seropositive. This chain's CDR3 is CASSSGGGPTDTQYF. The CDR3 nucleotides are TGCGCCAGCAGTAGCGGGGGGGGACCTACAGATACGCAGTATTTT.